The following is a TCR beta chain sequence with its context. Its specificity is not known. Assay used: immunoSEQ multiplex PCR; TCRdb lists only in-frame clones, some missing. The sample holds roughly 120,000 clones; more than 70% are singletons and the top ten take 1.9%. These data originate in a study of cytomegalovirus exposure and HLA in healthy donors. Whole-study results and caveats: Confirmation in vitro established that three CMV-associated chains were specific for CMV antigens.

In germline, CDR1 is SGHAT, CDR2 FQNNGV. This CDR3 has 14 amino acids. V lost 1 base and J lost 3, with 7 bases in between. The sample consisted of PBMCs. This chain uses TRBV11-2 with TRBJ2-1, with D possibly TRBD2 on 5 matching bases. This receptor was identified in a young woman in good health and CMV-seronegative. CDR3 DNA sequence: TGTGCCAGCAGCTTAGCGGGGAACTACAATGAGCAGTTCTTC. This encodes CASSLAGNYNEQFF.